The rows below give T cell receptor beta chains drawn from one sample of a study of PD-L1 blockade in urothelial cancer. Produced via immunoSEQ multiplex PCR; TCRdb's table is partial and in-frame only. The sample carries approximately 80,000 clones, roughly 82% recorded once. The specimen comprised PBMCs, sampled around atezolizumab (anti-PD-L1) treatment. The origin of the receptors is a man aged 65 to 79 with urothelial cancer. Both conserved end residues are part of each CDR3. A D gene is named only where the DNA matches it firmly. Clone size is stated in some rows and not others, as once, few, many or a class when expanded.

j_gene: TRBJ2-3
d_gene: TRBD2
abundance: -
v_gene: TRBV7-3
CDR3aa: CASSRYSGGSADTQYF
CDR3nt: TGTGCCAGCAGCAGATATAGCGGGGGGAGCGCAGATACGCAGTATTTT

j_gene: TRBJ2-7
d_gene: TRBD2
abundance: -
v_gene: TRBV11-2
CDR3aa: CASSPGLGILYEQYF
CDR3nt: TGTGCCAGCAGTCCGGGACTAGGCATTCTCTACGAGCAGTACTTC

j_gene: TRBJ2-6
d_gene: -
abundance: -
v_gene: TRBV6-1
CDR3aa: CASSVPLAAGANVLTF
CDR3nt: TGTGCCAGCAGTGTTCCCCTGGCGGCTGGGGCCAACGTCCTGACTTTC

j_gene: TRBJ1-2
d_gene: -
abundance: -
v_gene: TRBV7-2
CDR3aa: CASSLAVSHGYTF
CDR3nt: TGTGCCAGCAGCTTAGCTGTGAGCCATGGCTACACCTTC

j_gene: TRBJ1-4
d_gene: -
abundance: -
v_gene: TRBV19
CDR3aa: CATTSGAGFEKLFF
CDR3nt: TGTGCCACTACATCAGGGGCCGGTTTTGAAAAACTGTTTTTT

j_gene: TRBJ2-1
d_gene: TRBD2
abundance: -
v_gene: TRBV11-2
CDR3aa: CASSLIAGVYEQFF
CDR3nt: TGTGCCAGCAGCTTGATAGCGGGGGTCTATGAGCAGTTCTTC

j_gene: TRBJ1-5
d_gene: -
abundance: -
v_gene: TRBV5-3
CDR3aa: CARSTTSLTGSTPNQPQHF
CDR3nt: TGTGCCAGAAGCACGACTTCTCTTACAGGGTCCACTCCCAATCAGCCCCAGCATTTT

j_gene: TRBJ2-5
d_gene: -
abundance: -
v_gene: TRBV4-1
CDR3aa: CASSHPGLEETQYF
CDR3nt: TGCGCCAGCAGCCATCCAGGGCTAGAAGAGACCCAGTACTTC

j_gene: TRBJ1-4
d_gene: -
abundance: -
v_gene: TRBV9
CDR3aa: CASSVGGHLNEKLFF
CDR3nt: TGTGCCAGCAGCGTAGGGGGACACCTTAATGAAAAACTGTTTTTT

j_gene: TRBJ2-2
d_gene: TRBD1
abundance: -
v_gene: TRBV5-6
CDR3aa: CATSGTGGQTGELFF
CDR3nt: TGTGCCACCTCCGGGACAGGGGGCCAAACCGGGGAGCTGTTTTTT

j_gene: TRBJ1-1
d_gene: TRBD1
abundance: -
v_gene: TRBV5-1
CDR3aa: CASSLEAGGQNTEAFF
CDR3nt: TGCGCCAGCAGCTTGGAGGCAGGGGGCCAAAACACTGAAGCTTTCTTT

j_gene: TRBJ1-4
d_gene: TRBD1
abundance: -
v_gene: TRBV5-6
CDR3aa: CASSRGQVEKLFF
CDR3nt: TGTGCCAGCTCAAGGGGACAGGTTGAAAAACTGTTTTTT

j_gene: TRBJ1-1
d_gene: -
abundance: -
v_gene: TRBV11-1
CDR3aa: CASSFHIRRDTNTEAFF
CDR3nt: TGTGCCAGCAGTTTCCATATTCGCCGGGACACCAACACTGAAGCTTTCTTT

j_gene: TRBJ1-4
d_gene: -
abundance: -
v_gene: TRBV25-1
CDR3aa: CASSLQGAANEKLFF
CDR3nt: TGTGCCAGCAGTTTACAGGGTGCGGCTAATGAAAAACTGTTTTTT

j_gene: TRBJ2-3
d_gene: -
abundance: -
v_gene: TRBV15
CDR3aa: CATGSGRGTDTQYF
CDR3nt: TGTGCCACCGGGAGTGGGAGGGGGACAGATACGCAGTATTTT

j_gene: TRBJ2-7
d_gene: TRBD2
abundance: -
v_gene: TRBV29-1
CDR3aa: CSATPGRSEQYF
CDR3nt: TGCAGCGCAACGCCCGGGAGGTCCGAGCAGTACTTC

j_gene: TRBJ2-7
d_gene: TRBD1
abundance: -
v_gene: TRBV7-2
CDR3aa: CASSSGPGQGIQYF
CDR3nt: TGTGCCAGCAGCAGTGGGCCGGGACAGGGAATACAGTACTTC

j_gene: TRBJ2-1
d_gene: TRBD2
abundance: -
v_gene: TRBV6-6
CDR3aa: CASSYSRGGSYNEQFF
CDR3nt: TGTGCCAGCAGTTACTCTCGGGGGGGCTCCTACAATGAGCAGTTCTTC

j_gene: TRBJ2-4
d_gene: -
abundance: -
v_gene: TRBV9
CDR3aa: CASSVSTGLGDIQYF
CDR3nt: TGTGCCAGCAGCGTTAGTACAGGGTTGGGGGACATTCAGTACTTC

j_gene: TRBJ1-5
d_gene: -
abundance: -
v_gene: TRBV18
CDR3aa: CASSRDNSNQPQHF
CDR3nt: TGTGCCAGCTCCCGCGACAACAGTAATCAGCCCCAGCATTTT

j_gene: TRBJ1-4
d_gene: -
abundance: -
v_gene: TRBV5-8
CDR3aa: CASSGGVSGEKLFF
CDR3nt: TGTGCCAGCAGCGGAGGGGTCTCCGGTGAAAAACTGTTTTTT

j_gene: TRBJ2-7
d_gene: -
abundance: -
v_gene: TRBV2
CDR3aa: CASHERVLSYEQYF
CDR3nt: TGTGCCAGCCACGAGAGGGTCCTCTCCTACGAGCAGTACTTC

j_gene: TRBJ2-7
d_gene: -
abundance: once
v_gene: TRBV18
CDR3aa: CASSPPGQSSYEQYF
CDR3nt: TGTGCCAGCTCACCACCCGGACAGTCCTCCTACGAGCAGTACTTC

j_gene: TRBJ1-2
d_gene: TRBD1
abundance: few
v_gene: TRBV6-1
CDR3aa: CASSEDRGSGYTF
CDR3nt: TGTGCCAGCAGTGAAGACAGGGGCTCCGGCTACACCTTC

j_gene: TRBJ2-7
d_gene: -
abundance: -
v_gene: TRBV5-1
CDR3aa: CASSLFVGEGEQYF
CDR3nt: TGCGCCAGCAGCCTATTTGTCGGAGAAGGCGAGCAGTACTTC

j_gene: TRBJ1-5
d_gene: -
abundance: few
v_gene: TRBV5-5
CDR3aa: CASSLGGGWSNQPQHF
CDR3nt: TGTGCCAGCAGCCTGGGGGGGGGTTGGAGCAATCAGCCCCAGCATTTT

j_gene: TRBJ1-3
d_gene: TRBD1
abundance: -
v_gene: TRBV7-6
CDR3aa: CASSLTGGSGNTIYF
CDR3nt: TGTGCCAGCAGCCTCACAGGGGGATCTGGAAACACCATATATTTT

j_gene: TRBJ1-1
d_gene: -
abundance: -
v_gene: TRBV28
CDR3aa: CASRVLGGGNTEAFF
CDR3nt: TGTGCCAGCAGAGTCCTCGGGGGGGGAAACACTGAAGCTTTCTTT

j_gene: TRBJ2-5
d_gene: TRBD2
abundance: once
v_gene: TRBV27
CDR3aa: CASSFFLAGASGTTGETQYF
CDR3nt: TGTGCCAGCAGTTTTTTTCTAGCGGGGGCGTCGGGGACAACGGGAGAGACCCAGTACTTC

j_gene: TRBJ2-3
d_gene: -
abundance: -
v_gene: TRBV27
CDR3aa: CASSVSTSLTTQYF
CDR3nt: TGTGCCAGCAGTGTAAGCACGTCCCTAACGACGCAGTATTTT

j_gene: TRBJ2-1
d_gene: TRBD2
abundance: -
v_gene: TRBV29-1
CDR3aa: CSGERGAGAYNEQFF
CDR3nt: TGCAGCGGAGAGCGGGGGGCAGGGGCCTACAATGAGCAGTTCTTC

j_gene: TRBJ2-5
d_gene: -
abundance: once
v_gene: TRBV7-9
CDR3aa: CASSGHRDQETQYF
CDR3nt: TGTGCCAGCAGCGGCCACAGGGATCAAGAGACCCAGTACTTC

j_gene: TRBJ1-2
d_gene: TRBD1
abundance: -
v_gene: TRBV4-1
CDR3aa: CASSQDLSGQGSYTF
CDR3nt: TGCGCCAGCAGCCAAGATTTGTCGGGACAGGGTTCTTACACCTTC

j_gene: TRBJ1-1
d_gene: -
abundance: once
v_gene: TRBV7-2
CDR3aa: CASSPKQGKTEAFF
CDR3nt: TGTGCCAGCAGCCCGAAGCAGGGGAAAACTGAAGCTTTCTTT

j_gene: TRBJ2-3
d_gene: -
abundance: -
v_gene: TRBV5-1
CDR3aa: CASSSTPLARGNTQYF
CDR3nt: TGCGCCAGCAGTTCAACCCCCCTAGCTAGAGGGAATACGCAGTATTTT

j_gene: TRBJ1-2
d_gene: -
abundance: -
v_gene: TRBV13
CDR3aa: CASSTQGSYGYTF
CDR3nt: TGTGCCAGCAGCACACAGGGTAGCTATGGCTACACCTTC

j_gene: TRBJ1-5
d_gene: -
abundance: -
v_gene: TRBV6-6
CDR3aa: CASSWDTRNQPQHF
CDR3nt: TGTGCCAGCAGCTGGGACACCCGCAATCAGCCCCAGCATTTT

j_gene: TRBJ2-7
d_gene: TRBD2
abundance: -
v_gene: TRBV6-6
CDR3aa: CAISGTRVYEQYF
CDR3nt: TGTGCCATCTCCGGGACTAGAGTATACGAGCAGTACTTC

j_gene: TRBJ2-5
d_gene: TRBD2
abundance: -
v_gene: TRBV7-9
CDR3aa: CASSPSGGRGAQYF
CDR3nt: TGTGCCAGCAGCCCGAGCGGCGGCCGGGGGGCCCAGTACTTC

j_gene: TRBJ2-6
d_gene: -
abundance: -
v_gene: TRBV7-2
CDR3aa: CASSPDTGANVLTF
CDR3nt: TGTGCCAGCAGCCCCGACACTGGGGCCAACGTCCTGACTTTC

j_gene: TRBJ2-7
d_gene: TRBD1
abundance: -
v_gene: TRBV7-9
CDR3aa: CASSPGTGLEQYF
CDR3nt: TGTGCCAGCAGCCCCGGGACAGGGCTTGAGCAGTACTTC

j_gene: TRBJ2-1
d_gene: TRBD1
abundance: -
v_gene: TRBV9
CDR3aa: CASSAGTGGYNEQFF
CDR3nt: TGTGCCAGCAGCGCTGGGACAGGGGGCTACAATGAGCAGTTCTTC

j_gene: TRBJ2-1
d_gene: -
abundance: -
v_gene: TRBV6-1
CDR3aa: CASTNGGEQFF
CDR3nt: TGTGCCAGCACGAACGGGGGTGAGCAGTTCTTC

j_gene: TRBJ2-1
d_gene: TRBD2
abundance: -
v_gene: TRBV18
CDR3aa: CASSPPRLAMSRNEQFF
CDR3nt: TGTGCCAGCTCACCACCGAGACTAGCGATGTCTCGGAATGAGCAGTTCTTC

j_gene: TRBJ2-5
d_gene: TRBD1
abundance: -
v_gene: TRBV5-1
CDR3aa: CASRRSTGAQETQYF
CDR3nt: TGCGCCAGCAGACGGTCGACAGGGGCGCAGGAGACCCAGTACTTC

j_gene: TRBJ2-7
d_gene: TRBD1
abundance: -
v_gene: TRBV10-3
CDR3aa: CAISDSPGTGESYEQYF
CDR3nt: TGTGCCATCAGTGACTCTCCCGGGACAGGGGAATCCTACGAGCAGTACTTC

j_gene: TRBJ1-5
d_gene: -
abundance: -
v_gene: TRBV7-8
CDR3aa: CASSLAEGNQPQHF
CDR3nt: TGTGCCAGCAGCTTAGCGGAGGGGAATCAGCCCCAGCATTTT

j_gene: TRBJ2-3
d_gene: TRBD2
abundance: many
v_gene: TRBV4-2
CDR3aa: CASSQDYLAGTDTQYF
CDR3nt: TGTGCCAGCAGCCAAGATTACCTAGCGGGGACAGATACGCAGTATTTT

j_gene: TRBJ1-1
d_gene: TRBD1
abundance: -
v_gene: TRBV19
CDR3aa: CASSLTTGDPEAFF
CDR3nt: TGTGCCAGTAGTCTAACTACAGGGGACCCTGAAGCTTTCTTT

j_gene: TRBJ1-2
d_gene: -
abundance: -
v_gene: TRBV30
CDR3aa: CAWSTYRQGYTF
CDR3nt: TGTGCCTGGAGTACATACCGACAGGGCTACACCTTC

j_gene: TRBJ1-3
d_gene: -
abundance: -
v_gene: TRBV30
CDR3aa: CAWSRQNSGNTIYF
CDR3nt: TGTGCCTGGAGTAGACAAAACTCTGGAAACACCATATATTTT

j_gene: TRBJ2-3
d_gene: TRBD1
abundance: -
v_gene: TRBV5-8
CDR3aa: CASRQGQVSVTQYF
CDR3nt: TGTGCCAGCAGGCAGGGACAGGTCTCAGTTACGCAGTATTTT

j_gene: TRBJ2-1
d_gene: TRBD2
abundance: -
v_gene: TRBV11-3
CDR3aa: CASSPGGNSYNEQFF
CDR3nt: TGTGCCAGCAGCCCGGGGGGGAACTCCTACAATGAGCAGTTCTTC

j_gene: TRBJ2-7
d_gene: -
abundance: -
v_gene: TRBV19
CDR3aa: CASSARDASYEQYF
CDR3nt: TGTGCCAGTAGTGCGCGGGACGCTTCCTACGAGCAGTACTTC

j_gene: TRBJ2-2
d_gene: -
abundance: -
v_gene: TRBV19
CDR3aa: CASSPSGERPNTGELFF
CDR3nt: TGTGCCAGTAGTCCCAGCGGAGAACGTCCGAACACCGGGGAGCTGTTTTTT